Each of the 29 T cell receptor beta chains below was sequenced from the same sample in a study of blood T cells in healthy people across ages. Primed by a sample-barcoded 5' primer and a J-beta primer mix, a second PCR proceeded for about 7 to 11 cycles. MiXCR was run by TCRdb on the 5' RACE reads, yielding one entry per CDR3 protein. The sample holds roughly 560,000 distinct CDR3 sequences; approximately 25% are singletons and the top ten take just under 9%. This sample also belongs to another study, concerning T cells of mothers and their children.

Sample: blood. The receptors were sampled from a boy between 10 and 17 years old in good health.

This rearrangement joins TRBV2 to TRBJ1-2; D is possibly TRBD1 (5 bases). This CDR3 has 16 residues. V gave up 4 bases and J gave up 8 bases, with 23 bases separating them. Per germline, CDR1 SNHLY and CDR2 FYNNEI. CDR3 nucleotide sequence: TGTGCCAGCAGTGCACAAGGTGCAGGGATAGGAGGCGGCTACACCTTC. This translates into CASSAQGAGIGGGYTF.

The chain couples TRBV20-1 to TRBJ2-3; tentative D call: TRBD2 (7 bases). The CDR3 length is 14 residues. V was shortened by 4 bases and J by 2 bases, with 13 bases between the two germline ends. CDR1 and CDR2 from the germline V gene are DFQATT and SNEGSKA (reference sequence). CDR3 coding DNA: TGCAGTGCTACAAAGGGGGGGCCCACAGATACGCAGTATTTT. As protein: CSATKGGPTDTQYF.

The chain recombines TRBV5-1 with TRBJ2-5; TRBD1 or TRBD2 may be the D gene (6 bases each). Germline CDR1 is SGHRS and CDR2 is YFSETQ. CDR3 size: 16 residues. The V end lost 0 bases, the J end lost 2 bases, and 14 bases lay between the germline ends. CDR3: CASSLEEGVRQETQYF. The CDR3 DNA follows: TGCGCCAGCAGCTTGGAGGAGGGGGTTCGGCAAGAGACCCAGTACTTC. The full variable domain, with the rest looked up from reference TRBV5-1 and TRBJ2-5, is KAGVTQTPRYLIKTRGQQVTLSCSPISGHRSVSWYQQTPGQGLQFLFEYFSETQRNKGNFPGRFSGRQFSNSRSEMNVSTLELGDSALYLCASSLEEGVRQETQYFGPGTRLLVL.

This clonotype occurred a few times. The chain links TRBV3-1 to TRBJ2-5; 10 nucleotides line up with TRBD2. Trimming cost V 0 bases and J 2 bases; bases outside gene matches: 3. The CDR3 length is 16 residues. Germline V lookup: CDR1 LGHDT, CDR2 YNNKEL (reference sequence). CDR3 sequence (DNA): TGTGCCAGCAGCCAAGATCCAGCGGGAGGGCAAGAGACCCAGTACTTC. Its protein product is CASSQDPAGGQETQYF.

The chain employs TRBV29-1 and TRBJ2-7, with no clear D. V was clipped by 6 bases and J by 9 bases, with 15 bases between them. Germline V gene sequence: CDR1 SQVTM, CDR2 ANQGSEA. The CDR3 runs 11 residues. The CDR3 bases are TGCAGCGTGTTAAGGGATGCGGCGCAGTACTTC. It specifies CSVLRDAAQYF.

This clonotype was counted only a few times. The J gene is TRBJ2-6, the V gene TRBV30, with 8 bases matching TRBD1. The CDR3 length is 16 residues. CDR1 and CDR2 (germline): GTSNPN, SVGIG (reference sequence). After removal of 0 bases from V and 4 bases from J, the junction contained 5 bases not matched to a gene. The DNA of the CDR3 is TGTGCCTGGAGTGTCAGGGGGCGTCTCGGGGCCAACGTCCTGACTTTC. Amino acids: CAWSVRGRLGANVLTF.

The rearrangement uses TRBV4-1 and TRBJ2-1; unclear D gene. Germline assignment: CDR1 MGHRA and CDR2 YSYEKL. V lost 1 base, J lost 4 bases, and 8 bases lay in between. The CDR3 has 14 amino acids. CDR3 sequence (DNA): TGCGCCAGCAGCCAAGTGGGCATTTACAATGAGCAGTTCTTC. It codes for CASSQVGIYNEQFF.

The chain recombines TRBV20-1 with TRBJ2-7; D gene unclear. Germline V gives CDR1 DFQATT, CDR2 SNEGSKA (reference sequence). The CDR3 consists of 12 residues. Deletions cut 0 bases from V and 5 bases from J, with 8 bases between. In DNA, the CDR3 is TGCAGTGCTAGAGATCAGGTGGACGAGCAGTACTTC. Protein sequence: CSARDQVDEQYF.

This clonotype was counted a few times. The gene calls are TRBV20-1 and TRBJ2-5; 10 bases agree with TRBD1. The length of the CDR3 is 16 residues. Germline V gene sequence: CDR1 DFQATT, CDR2 SNEGSKA (reference sequence). Losses at the gene ends were 1 base for V and 4 bases for J; bases not matched to a gene: 9. The CDR3 reads CSARGHGTGVAETQYF. The DNA for the CDR3 is TGCAGTGCTAGAGGACACGGGACAGGGGTTGCAGAGACCCAGTACTTC.

V usage is TRBV9 and J usage is TRBJ2-5; 9 nucleotides line up with TRBD2. V was pared by 0 bases and J by 4 bases, with 7 bases of the junction left unmatched. CDR3 length: 16 amino acids. Germline loops: CDR1 SGDLS, CDR2 YYNGEE. CDR3: CASSVELLAGRETQYF. The CDR3 DNA follows: TGTGCCAGCAGCGTAGAACTGCTAGCGGGACGAGAGACCCAGTACTTC.

CDR3 residues: CASSVGTSGSSYNEQFF. The CDR3 DNA is TGTGCCAGCAGCGTCGGGACTAGCGGGAGCTCCTACAATGAGCAGTTCTTC. The J gene is TRBJ2-1, the V gene TRBV9, with 14 bases matching TRBD2. This CDR3 spans 17 amino acids. Per germline, CDR1 SGDLS and CDR2 YYNGEE. The V gene end was trimmed by 2 bases and the J gene end by 0 bases; junction bases not matched to a gene: 1.

This clonotype was seen once. The chain couples TRBV6-2 or TRBV6-3 to TRBJ2-7, with D perhaps TRBD2 (6 bases). The CDR3 extends over 13 amino acids. The V gene lost 5 bases and the J gene lost 3 bases, with 11 bases spanning the gap. The germline CDR1 and CDR2 sequences are MNHEY and SVGEGT. The CDR3 loop reads CASSIIGGYEQYF. The DNA of the CDR3 is TGTGCCAGCAGTATAATCGGGGGCTACGAGCAGTACTTC.

The J gene is TRBJ1-5, the V gene TRBV27, with 7 nucleotides matching TRBD1. Trimming took 5 bases from V and 2 from J; bases not matched to a gene: 3. Per germline, CDR1 MNHEY and CDR2 SMNVEV (reference sequence). The CDR3 extends over 14 amino acids. CDR3 DNA sequence: TGTGCCAGCAGTCACGGGACAGGCAATCAGCCCCAGCATTTT. Translated, it gives CASSHGTGNQPQHF.

This clonotype was counted only a few times. V usage is TRBV3-1 and J usage is TRBJ2-5, with D unclear. V lost 1 base, J lost 2 bases, and 11 bases lay in between. This CDR3 spans 15 amino acids. Germline V gene sequence: CDR1 LGHDT, CDR2 YNNKEL (reference sequence). The CDR3 nucleotides are TGTGCCAGCAGCCAAGTCAACGGAGATCAAGAGACCCAGTACTTC. Translation: CASSQVNGDQETQYF.

This clonotype was picked up a small number of times. The chain links TRBV11-2 to TRBJ1-1, with D possibly TRBD1 on 5 matching bases. CDR1 and CDR2 from the germline V gene are SGHAT and FQNNGV. This CDR3 has 14 amino acids. V lost 5 bases and J lost 4, with 14 bases in between. The CDR3 sequence: CASSPAPGTTEAFF. CDR3 in DNA: TGTGCCAGCAGCCCCGCACCGGGGACCACTGAAGCTTTCTTT.

This sequence joins TRBV20-1 and TRBJ2-5; no clear D gene. The tail of the sequence fits TRBJ2-7 better, so the J call may be wrong. The CDR3 is 15 residues long. CDR1 is DFQATT and CDR2 is SNEGSKA in the germline V gene (reference sequence). The DNA of the CDR3 is TGCAGTGCTAAACCGTTAAAACAGTTAATTCACGAGCAGTACTTC. Its translation is CSAKPLKQLIHEQYF.

A single count supports this clonotype. CDR3 protein: CASSYERIYEQYF. In DNA, the CDR3 is TGTGCCAGCAGTTACGAACGGATATACGAGCAGTACTTC. This chain joins TRBV6-6 and TRBJ2-7; no reliable D call. There are 13 residues in the CDR3. Germline V gives CDR1 MNHNY, CDR2 SVGAGI (reference sequence). V lost 2 bases, J lost 4 bases, and 9 bases lay in between.

The sample holds many counts of this clonotype. This sequence joins TRBV6-2 or TRBV6-3 and TRBJ2-1; 11 positions agree with TRBD2. Losses at the gene ends were 5 bases for V and 5 bases for J; bases not matched to a gene: 5. CDR1 is MNHEY and CDR2 is SVGEGT in the germline V gene. This CDR3 is built from 15 residues. CDR3 region: CASSGPGLADNEQFF. The CDR3 nucleotides read TGTGCCAGCAGTGGACCGGGACTAGCGGACAATGAGCAGTTCTTC.

This clonotype was detected only a few times. The V call is TRBV4-1, the J call TRBJ1-2; the D gene is possibly TRBD1 (5 bases). V lost 1 base and J lost 4, with 16 bases in between. The CDR3 loop spans 16 amino acids. CDR1 is MGHRA, CDR2 YSYEKL, per germline. The CDR3 reads CASSQGTFPRAYGYTF. The CDR3 DNA is TGCGCCAGCAGCCAAGGGACGTTCCCCAGGGCCTATGGCTACACCTTC.

This clonotype has only a few counts. The chain has TRBV4-3 and TRBJ1-4; TRBD1 matches at 8 bases. The V gene's germline CDR1 is LGHNA and CDR2 YSLEER. The CDR3 extends over 15 amino acids. With V trimmed by 4 bases and J by 5 bases, 6 bases remained unmatched. For the CDR3, the DNA is TGCGCCAGCAGCCCCTGGACAGGGCCAAATGAAAAACTGTTTTTT. It yields the protein CASSPWTGPNEKLFF.

This chain joins TRBV7-9 and TRBJ1-1, with a weak D call TRBD1 (6 bases). The germline CDR1 and CDR2 sequences are SEHNR and FQNEAQ (reference sequence). The CDR3 totals 12 residues. The V end lost 7 bases, the J end lost 6 bases, and 12 bases lay between the germline ends. In nucleotides, the CDR3 is TGTGCCAGCACCCTTGGGGGCGCTGAAGCTTTCTTT. Translated: CASTLGGAEAFF.

This clonotype was counted at least ten times. The chain joins TRBV6-5 to TRBJ2-5; 7 bases map to TRBD1. Germline CDR1 reads MNHEY; CDR2 reads SVGAGI. The CDR3 has 15 amino acids. The junction had 6 bases not matched to a gene; V was cut back by 2 bases and J by 3 bases. CDR3 nucleotide sequence: TGTGCCAGCAGTTACGGGACAGCTGGGGAAGAGACCCAGTACTTC. Protein sequence: CASSYGTAGEETQYF.

The gene calls are TRBV7-2 and TRBJ1-4; D remains unclear. This CDR3 spans 12 amino acids. Trimming stripped 5 bases from V and 7 bases from J, with 8 bases between. In germline, CDR1 is SGHTA, CDR2 FQGNSA. The CDR3, as DNA: TGTGCCAGCAGCGATTACGGTGAAAAACTGTTTTTT. This gives the protein CASSDYGEKLFF. The full variable domain, rest sourced from reference TRBV7-2 and TRBJ1-4, is GAGVSQSPSNKVTEKGKDVELRCDPISGHTALYWYRQSLGQGLEFLIYFQGNSAPDKSGLPSDRFSAERTGGSVSTLTIQRTQQEDSAVYLCASSDYGEKLFFGSGTQLSVL.

This clonotype was counted between two and nine times. The chain recombines TRBV28 with TRBJ1-3; maybe TRBD1 (6 bases). Germline CDR1 and CDR2: MDHEN and SYDVKM. The CDR3 extends over 15 amino acids. V lost 3 bases to trimming and J lost 5 bases, with 14 bases between them. This chain's CDR3 is CASSFLGGRRNTIYF. In DNA form, the CDR3 reads TGTGCCAGCAGTTTCTTGGGGGGGCGGCGAAACACCATATATTTT.

This clonotype was detected a few times. CDR3 coding DNA: TGTGCCAGCAGCTTAGGTGAGACGCAAGAGACCCAGTACTTC. The encoded protein is CASSLGETQETQYF. V is TRBV7-8 and J is TRBJ2-5, with D uncertain. The germline V gene has CDR1 SGHVS and CDR2 FQNEAQ. This CDR3 comprises 14 residues. Deletions cut 1 base from V and 2 bases from J, with 8 bases between.

The V call is TRBV7-9, the J call TRBJ2-2; D not resolved. Deletions cut 0 bases from V and 1 base from J, with 9 bases between. CDR3 length equals 16 residues. Germline values: CDR1 SEHNR, CDR2 FQNEAQ (reference sequence). The CDR3 DNA is TGTGCCAGCAGCTTAGCCCCTCCACTGAACACCGGGGAGCTGTTTTTT. The encoded protein is CASSLAPPLNTGELFF.

Only a few counts were recorded for this clonotype. The chain has TRBV27 and TRBJ1-5; D unresolved. V was pared by 2 bases and J by 5 bases, with 7 bases between. From germline, CDR1 is MNHEY and CDR2 SMNVEV (reference sequence). The CDR3 has 13 residues. The CDR3 DNA sequence: TGTGCCAGCAGTTTACGCGAGGATCAGCCCCAGCATTTT. As protein: CASSLREDQPQHF.

This clonotype has just a few counts. The chain links TRBV12-3 or TRBV12-4 to TRBJ1-5; 7 bases match TRBD1. V lost 5 bases, J lost 2 bases, and 6 bases stayed unmatched. There are 15 residues in the CDR3. In DNA form, the CDR3 reads TGTGCCAGCAGTCCCCAGGGGGAAGGCAATCAGCCCCAGCATTTT. Amino acids: CASSPQGEGNQPQHF.

The V gene is TRBV12-3 or TRBV12-4, the J gene TRBJ1-5; TRBD1 matches at 8 bases. The V and J ends lost 5 bases and 2 bases, in that order; junction bases with no gene match: 8. The CDR3 contains 16 residues. The CDR3 DNA reads as TGTGCCAGCAGTCCGCAACAGGGGGGCGGCAATCAGCCCCAGCATTTT. It specifies CASSPQQGGGNQPQHF.